A single sample is the source of the 20 T cell receptor beta chains below, sequenced in a study of T-cell memory formation after mild COVID-19. A single record per CDR3 protein comes from TCRdb applying MiXCR to the 5' RACE reads. Of fewer than 400,000 distinct CDR3 sequences in the sample, 15% to 20% were seen once. Sequences were obtained from PBMCs or a T cell subset sorted from them (not recorded which). These TCRs come from a young man who had mild COVID-19 (a few samples of this study predate the infection). Cell type and time point are not known.

In its sample, this clonotype was seen a few times. The CDR3 here is CASSQGKARGSEAFF. The DNA for the CDR3 is TGCGCCAGCAGCCAAGGGAAAGCTCGGGGTTCTGAAGCTTTCTTT. This rearrangement joins TRBV4-1 to TRBJ1-1, with D unresolved. Germline V CDR1 and CDR2: MGHRA, YSYEKL. The CDR3 runs to 15 residues. V gave up 1 base and J gave up 6 bases, with 15 bases separating them.

This clonotype was detected a few times. The CDR3 is CASSILVGGGNEQFF. CDR3 DNA sequence: TGTGCCAGCAGCATCCTTGTCGGGGGGGGCAATGAGCAGTTCTTC. The gene calls are TRBV7-6 and TRBJ2-1; 8 bases map to TRBD2. After removal of 5 bases from V and 6 bases from J, the junction contained 9 bases not matched to a gene. CDR1 is SGHVS, CDR2 FNYEAQ, per germline. The CDR3 runs 15 residues.

This clonotype was counted a few times. The chain has TRBV6-5 and TRBJ2-7; TRBD2 aligns across 10 bases. V was clipped by 6 bases and J by 3 bases; unmatched bases: 8. In germline, CDR1 is MNHEY, CDR2 SVGAGI. The CDR3 spans 15 residues. Written as DNA, the CDR3 is TGTGCCAGCAGACCCACTAGCGGGGCGGACTACGAGCAGTACGTC. It codes for CASRPTSGADYEQYV.

The chain recombines TRBV6-2 or TRBV6-3 with TRBJ2-5, with D perhaps matching TRBD1 (7 bases). The germline gives CDR1 MNHEY, CDR2 SVGEGT. CDR3 length equals 16 residues. The V end was cut by 5 bases, the J end by 4 bases, with 20 bases between. The CDR3 DNA reads TGTGCCAGCAGTCGACGGGACAGCCAGGGAGGAGAGACCCAGTACTTC. Translation: CASSRRDSQGGETQYF.

This chain connects TRBV29-1 to TRBJ2-5; D not resolved. The CDR3 loop spans 12 amino acids. Trimming cost V 4 bases and J 2 bases, with 8 bases left between them. Germline-derived CDR1 and CDR2 are SQVTM and ANQGSEA. In nucleotides, the CDR3 is TGCAGCGTTGGTGCGGATCAAGAGACCCAGTACTTC. Translation gives CSVGADQETQYF.

This clonotype occurred once. The rearrangement joins TRBV12-3 or TRBV12-4 to TRBJ2-2; D call uncertain. With 3 bases removed from V and 6 bases from J, the gap between germline ends came to 11 bases. The CDR3 has 14 amino acids. CDR3 amino acids: CASSLALPPGELFF. The CDR3 coding sequence is TGTGCCAGCAGTTTGGCCCTCCCCCCCGGGGAGCTGTTTTTT.

This chain links TRBV5-1 with TRBJ2-7, with D perhaps given as TRBD1 or TRBD2 (5 bases each). Deletions cut 0 bases from V and 5 bases from J, with 12 bases between. This CDR3 region has 14 residues. Germline V gene sequence: CDR1 SGHRS, CDR2 YFSETQ. The CDR3 loop is CASSLAPGPHEQYV. In nucleotides, the CDR3 is TGCGCCAGCAGCTTGGCCCCGGGGCCCCACGAGCAGTACGTC.

A few counts support this clonotype. The chain combines TRBV7-2 with TRBJ2-1; D is possibly TRBD1 or TRBD2 (5 bases each). The V end lost 7 bases, the J end lost 3 bases, and 16 bases lay between the germline ends. Germline loops: CDR1 SGHTA, CDR2 FQGNSA. The CDR3 has 15 amino acids. The CDR3 spells CASKAVGRSYNEQFF. CDR3 bases: TGTGCCAGCAAGGCCGTGGGACGGAGCTACAATGAGCAGTTCTTC.

The genes are TRBV10-3 and TRBJ2-3; a weak D match, TRBD2 (6 bases). Deletions cut 11 bases from V and 4 bases from J, with 10 bases between. CDR1 is ENHRY and CDR2 is SYGVKD in the germline V gene. This CDR3 region has 11 residues. In DNA, the CDR3 is TGTGCCGGCGGGGCCGCAGATACGCAGTATTTT. Protein: CAGGAADTQYF.

This clonotype turned up a few times. V usage is TRBV10-3 and J usage is TRBJ2-2, with D perhaps TRBD1 or TRBD2 (6 bases each). Germline CDR1 and CDR2: ENHRY and SYGVKD. V lost 7 bases to trimming and J lost 3 bases, with 21 bases between them. This CDR3 has 17 residues. CDR3 bases: TGTGCCATCAAGGAGGGCACGGGGACATACCACACCGGGGAGCTGTTTTTT. Its protein product is CAIKEGTGTYHTGELFF.

The chain has TRBV12-3 or TRBV12-4 and TRBJ2-5, with D perhaps TRBD1 (6 bases). V gave up 3 bases and J gave up 2 bases, with 13 bases separating them. The CDR3 totals 15 residues. The CDR3 protein is CASSFGRGTQETQYF. Written as DNA, the CDR3 is TGTGCCAGCAGTTTCGGCAGGGGAACGCAAGAGACCCAGTACTTC.

This clonotype has just a few counts. The V call is TRBV6-2 or TRBV6-3, the J call TRBJ1-6; D call uncertain. Germline assignment: CDR1 MNHEY and CDR2 SVGEGT. The CDR3 contains 12 residues. V was shortened by 5 bases and J by 9 bases, with 8 bases between the two germline ends. The CDR3 loop reads CASSTGPSPLHF. CDR3 nucleotides: TGTGCCAGCAGTACCGGACCTTCACCCCTCCACTTT.

V gene TRBV6-2 or TRBV6-3 combines with J gene TRBJ2-3, with 10 positions matching TRBD2. Trimming took 4 bases from V and 7 from J; bases not matched to a gene: 8. The CDR3 extends over 15 amino acids. Germline-derived CDR1 and CDR2 are MNHEY and SVGEGT. CDR3 sequence reads: CASSFRGLARNTQYF. CDR3 sequence (DNA): TGTGCCAGCAGTTTTCGGGGACTAGCGCGGAATACGCAGTATTTT.

The chain is built from TRBV5-1 and TRBJ2-3; tentatively, D is TRBD1 (5 bases). The V end was cut by 1 base, the J end by 0 bases, with 9 bases between. CDR3 length: 15 residues. CDR1 is SGHRS, CDR2 YFSETQ, per germline. DNA of the CDR3: TGCGCCAGCAGCTTGCTACGACAGAGCACAGATACGCAGTATTTT. Its protein is CASSLLRQSTDTQYF.

This clonotype occurred a few times. The V and J genes are TRBV24-1 and TRBJ2-2, with D perhaps matching TRBD1 or TRBD2 (5 bases each). CDR1 is KGHDR, CDR2 SFDVKD, per germline. CDR3 length: 14 amino acids. The germline V and J ends were trimmed by 6 bases and 5 bases, with 12 bases remaining between them. The CDR3 DNA follows: TGTGCCACCAGTTCCAGGGAGAGAACCGGGGAGCTGTTTTTT. Translated: CATSSRERTGELFF.

V is TRBV18 and J is TRBJ1-5, with 8 positions matching TRBD1. The CDR3 length is 15 residues. Germline V gene sequence: CDR1 KGHSH, CDR2 LQKENI. V was clipped by 5 bases and J by 5 bases; unmatched bases: 8. The CDR3 spells CASSVFTGGHQPQHF. The CDR3 nucleotides are TGTGCCAGCTCAGTCTTTACAGGGGGTCATCAGCCCCAGCATTTT.

This clonotype was recorded a few times. The chain recombines TRBV4-3 with TRBJ2-2; possible D gene TRBD2, 5 bases. The V end lost 3 bases, the J end lost 8 bases, and 16 bases lay between the germline ends. Per the germline V gene, CDR1 is LGHNA and CDR2 is YSLEER. CDR3 length: 15 amino acids. CDR3 nucleotide sequence: TGCGCCAGCAGCCATCGAGAACTTCCGGGAGGGGAGCTGTTTTTT. It codes for CASSHRELPGGELFF.

The rearrangement joins TRBV18 to TRBJ2-1; possible D gene TRBD1, 5 bases. V dropped 0 bases and J dropped 8 bases, with 11 bases sitting between them. This CDR3 spans 14 amino acids. Germline V CDR1 and CDR2: KGHSH, LQKENI. The CDR3 is CASSPPGQKDEQFF. DNA for the CDR3: TGTGCCAGCTCACCACCTGGACAAAAGGATGAGCAGTTCTTC.

This clonotype was seen more than once but under ten times. V is TRBV11-2 and J is TRBJ2-7, with 7 bases that match TRBD1. Trimming took 3 bases from V and 3 from J; bases not matched to a gene: 8. The germline V gene encodes CDR1 SGHAT and CDR2 FQNNGV. The CDR3 runs 15 residues. Written as DNA, the CDR3 is TGTGCCAGCAGCTTCAAGGGACAGATTTACTACGAGCAGTACTTC. It yields the protein CASSFKGQIYYEQYF.

In this sample, this clonotype turned up a few times. This rearrangement joins TRBV5-1 to TRBJ1-1; TRBD1 is a possible D gene (5 bases). With 4 bases removed from V and 10 bases from J, the gap between germline ends came to 17 bases. This CDR3 is 13 amino acids long. The germline V gene encodes CDR1 SGHRS and CDR2 YFSETQ. The CDR3 loop reads CASSPGGGMGAFF. In DNA form, the CDR3 reads TGCGCCAGCAGCCCGGGGGGTGGGATGGGAGCTTTCTTT.